The 19 T cell receptor beta chains given below trace back to one sample, sequenced in a study of vaccination and CD4 T cells after COVID-19. Treatment specified: roughly 11-day PBMC culture with coronavirus spike peptide pools or control peptides (ViraFEST assay). Sequencing of cultured CD4+ T cell DNA used the Oncomine TCR Beta short-read assay. A single record per CDR3 protein comes from TCRdb applying MiXCR to the PCR reads. The top ten clones hold around 17% of a sample with about 27,000 distinct CDR3 sequences, about 60% of them seen once. No antigen has been identified for these receptors. The sequencing used CD4+ T cells from blood, cultured in vitro, collected after SARS-CoV-2 vaccination. All receptors come from a human donor who received a COVID-19 vaccine.

The chain joins TRBV7-9 to TRBJ1-2, with 7 bases lining up with TRBD1. Germline V gene lookup returns CDR1 SEHNR and CDR2 FQNEAQ (reference sequence). This CDR3 has 16 amino acids. V shed 5 bases and J 5 bases; nucleotides not matched to a gene: 14. The CDR3 region has the DNA TGTGCCAGCAGCGCGGTACGAACAGGGGCCCGGTATGGCTACACCTTC. This translates into CASSAVRTGARYGYTF. Based on the CDR3 plus reference TRBV7-9 and TRBJ1-2, the full variable domain is DTGVSQNPRHKITKRGQNVTFRCDPISEHNRLYWYRQTLGQGPEFLTYFQNEAQLEKSRLLSDRFSAERPKGSFSTLEIQRTEQGDSAMYLCASSAVRTGARYGYTFGSGTRLTVV.

The V call is TRBV5-5, the J call TRBJ2-1; TRBD2 might be the D (5 bases). The CDR3 consists of 16 residues. V was clipped by 3 bases and J by 6 bases, with 19 bases between them. CDR1 and CDR2 from the germline V gene are SGHKS and YYEKEE (reference sequence). The CDR3 DNA reads TGTGCCAGCAGCTATGGTCCTCGGGGAAAATTCAATGAGCAGTTCTTC. Translating gives CASSYGPRGKFNEQFF.

The rearrangement joins TRBV7-3 to TRBJ2-3; perhaps TRBD2 as D (5 bases). This CDR3 is 14 amino acids long. Germline loops: CDR1 SGHTA, CDR2 FQGTGA. Between the trimmed V and J ends, which lost 0 bases and 4 bases, there was a span of 8 bases. The CDR3 loop is CASSLTSAADTQYF. CDR3 DNA sequence: TGTGCCAGCAGCTTAACTAGCGCAGCAGATACGCAGTATTTT.

This chain joins TRBV12-3 or TRBV12-4 and TRBJ1-3; D not resolved. Trimming took 7 bases from V and 3 from J, leaving 7 bases between them. CDR3 length: 12 residues. This CDR3 reads CASITDGNTIYF. The CDR3 DNA reads TGTGCCAGCATCACAGATGGAAACACCATATATTTT.

This sequence joins TRBV2 and TRBJ2-1, with 7 bases identical to TRBD2. From germline, CDR1 is SNHLY and CDR2 FYNNEI. The CDR3 spans 14 residues. V shed 4 bases and J 9 bases; nucleotides not matched to a gene: 9. As DNA, the CDR3 is TGTGCCAGCAGTGTGGAGGGCAGGGAGGGTGAGCAGTTCTTC. Protein: CASSVEGREGEQFF.

This rearrangement joins TRBV10-1 to TRBJ1-3; perhaps TRBD1 as D (5 bases). The CDR3 sequence is 13 residues long. V lost 3 bases and J 11 bases, leaving 14 bases between the germline ends. Germline V lookup: CDR1 WNHNN, CDR2 SYGVQD (reference sequence). In DNA, the CDR3 is TGCGCCAGCAGTGATGGGGCAGGGCGGGCCATATATTTT. Translation: CASSDGAGRAIYF.

Only a few counts were recorded for this clonotype. The chain carries TRBV7-3 and TRBJ2-7; 10 nucleotides line up with TRBD2. Germline-derived CDR1 and CDR2 are SGHTA and FQGTGA. This CDR3 is 15 amino acids long. The V segment lost 5 bases and the J segment 0 bases; nucleotides outside the gene matches: 4. The CDR3, as DNA: TGTGCCAGCAGCATTAGCGGGGGGAGCTCCTACGAGCAGTACTTC. Translating it yields CASSISGGSSYEQYF.

This rearrangement joins TRBV20-1 to TRBJ1-2; tentatively, D is TRBD1 (5 bases). Trimming cost V 5 bases and J 3 bases, with 10 bases left between them. Germline CDR1 and CDR2: DFQATT and SNEGSKA (reference sequence). The CDR3 is made up of 12 amino acids. The CDR3, as DNA: TGCAGTGCTGGGGGGACTCACTATGGCTACACCTTC. Translation: CSAGGTHYGYTF.

The chain uses TRBV19 and TRBJ2-2, with TRBD1 identical over 9 bases. The CDR3 spans 14 residues. V was pared by 7 bases and J by 6 bases, with 6 bases of the junction left unmatched. Germline CDR1 LNHDA, CDR2 SQIVND (reference sequence). Here the CDR3 reads CASTRDREAGELFF. CDR3 DNA sequence: TGTGCCAGTACCCGGGACAGGGAGGCCGGGGAGCTGTTTTTT.

The rearrangement joins TRBV19 to TRBJ1-6; 9 nucleotides match TRBD1. V was clipped by 4 bases and J by 6 bases; unmatched bases: 7. This CDR3 region has 16 residues. CDR1 is LNHDA, CDR2 SQIVND, per germline (reference sequence). The chain's CDR3 is CASSTRTGASNSPLHF. As DNA, the CDR3 is TGTGCCAGTAGTACCCGGACAGGGGCTAGTAATTCACCCCTCCACTTT.

The chain carries TRBV2 and TRBJ2-2; no reliable D call. This CDR3 comprises 13 residues. CDR1 and CDR2 from the germline V gene are SNHLY and FYNNEI. V was clipped by 2 bases and J by 5 bases, with 6 bases between them. The CDR3 DNA reads as TGTGCCAGCAGTGAATGGGGTACCGGGGAGCTGTTTTTT. Protein product: CASSEWGTGELFF. Filled out from reference TRBV2 and TRBJ2-2, the complete variable domain reads EPEVTQTPSHQVTQMGQEVILRCVPISNHLYFYWYRQILGQKVEFLVSFYNNEISEKSEIFDDQFSVERPDGSNFTLKIRSTKLEDSAMYFCASSEWGTGELFFGEGSRLTVL.

As concerns this clonotype: No DNA is shown, since the ends of the CDR3 on it are uncertain; the CDR3 is the one TCRdb lists. The J gene is TRBJ2-5, the V gene TRBV12-3 or TRBV12-4; the D call of TRBD1 is as the table states it, not checked on the DNA. The CDR3 comprises 14 residues, both ends counted. CDR3 sequence reads: CASTFGPGQETQYF.

For the CDR3, the DNA is TGTGCCAGTAGTAATTCCGCCGTGCCCCAAGAGACCCAGTACTTC. Amino acid sequence: CASSNSAVPQETQYF. The gene calls are TRBV19 and TRBJ2-5; the D is unclear. This CDR3 has 15 amino acids. Germline assignment: CDR1 LNHDA and CDR2 SQIVND (reference sequence). Trimming stripped 4 bases from V and 1 base from J, with 13 bases between.

V and J are TRBV5-4 and TRBJ2-1; the D gene is possibly TRBD2 (7 bases). Germline values: CDR1 SGHNT, CDR2 YYREEE (reference sequence). The CDR3 is 15 residues long. The V end lost 2 bases, the J end lost 6 bases, and 15 bases lay between the germline ends. The CDR3 DNA follows: TGTGCCAGCAGCTTACGGGGGGCCGGGAGCAATGAGCAGTTCTTC. Residues: CASSLRGAGSNEQFF.

This rearrangement joins TRBV7-2 to TRBJ1-3; the D is unclear. CDR1 SGHTA and CDR2 FQGNSA come from the germline V gene. The ends were cut back, 1 base at V and 5 bases at J, with 6 bases in the middle. The CDR3 loop spans 13 amino acids. CDR3 bases: TGTGCCAGCAGCTTAGACGGAAGAAACACCATATATTTT. Its protein product is CASSLDGRNTIYF. Drawing the rest from reference TRBV7-2 and TRBJ1-3, the complete variable domain is GAGVSQSPSNKVTEKGKDVELRCDPISGHTALYWYRQSLGQGLEFLIYFQGNSAPDKSGLPSDRFSAERTGGSVSTLTIQRTQQEDSAVYLCASSLDGRNTIYFGEGSWLTVV.

This chain links TRBV5-5 with TRBJ1-1; no definite D call. The germline V gene encodes CDR1 SGHKS and CDR2 YYEKEE (reference sequence). The CDR3 runs to 13 residues. The V end lost 3 bases, the J end lost 3 bases, and 9 bases lay between the germline ends. CDR3 protein: CASSYGSDTEAFF. In DNA, the CDR3 is TGTGCCAGCAGCTACGGGTCCGACACTGAAGCTTTCTTT.

The chain recombines TRBV20-1 with TRBJ1-1, with TRBD1 identical over 7 bases. Trimming cost V 3 bases and J 5 bases; bases outside gene matches: 12. The CDR3 length is 15 residues. The germline V gene encodes CDR1 DFQATT and CDR2 SNEGSKA (reference sequence). CDR3 sequence (DNA): TGCAGTGCTAGCTCCCTACAGGGGTCAGGGACTGAAGCTTTCTTT. Translating gives CSASSLQGSGTEAFF.

This chain joins TRBV2 and TRBJ2-5; D is possibly TRBD1 or TRBD2 (6 bases each). Germline CDR1 SNHLY, CDR2 FYNNEI. Trimming removed 6 bases from V and 6 bases from J, with 20 bases in between. The CDR3 extends over 15 amino acids. CDR3 region: CASSPWGDTTKTQYF. The CDR3 DNA sequence: TGTGCCAGCAGCCCCTGGGGGGACACCACGAAGACCCAGTACTTC.

The rearrangement joins TRBV19 to TRBJ2-3; tentative D call: TRBD2 (5 bases). The CDR3 is 15 residues long. Trimming cost V 5 bases and J 2 bases, with 14 bases left between them. Germline V lookup: CDR1 LNHDA, CDR2 SQIVND (reference sequence). CDR3 sequence reads: CASSLQRAPTDTQYF. The CDR3 DNA reads TGTGCCAGTAGTCTCCAGAGGGCACCCACAGATACGCAGTATTTT.